The source of this T cell receptor beta chain is a study of cytomegalovirus exposure and HLA in healthy donors. The primer mix had 60 Vbeta and 13 Jbeta primers. Repertoires were generated with immunoSEQ multiplex PCR, while TCRdb's copy carries only in-frame clones and drops some. Altogether around 100,000 clones are present, under 80% being singletons, with the ten largest covering about 4.4%. The CDR3 totals 12 residues. Trimming stripped 3 bases from V and 6 bases from J, with 9 bases between. In germline, CDR1 is KGHSH, CDR2 LQKENI. The chain joins TRBV18 to TRBJ2-7; maybe TRBD2 (5 bases). Sequenced sample: PBMCs. This receptor was taken from a woman aged 18 to 35 in good health and CMV-seropositive. CDR3 residues: CASSPEAPEQYF. The CDR3 nucleotides read TGTGCCAGCTCACCGGAGGCTCCCGAGCAGTACTTC.